This TCR beta chain was obtained from a study of cytomegalovirus exposure and HLA in healthy donors. Notes on the study in general: In an earlier analysis, productive rearrangement rates for most beta V segments clustered near 90% or 30%. Based on reports, TCR beta sequences accurately predicted HLA-A and HLA-B alleles for most subjects. Several of the most significant clusters were apparently associated with common viral pathogens in a later analysis.

PCR involved 60 Vbeta and 13 Jbeta primers. Generated by immunoSEQ multiplex PCR, the TCRdb table keeps only in-frame clones and is missing some. In the table there are approximately 46,000 clones, less than 75% of which are singletons. As concerns this clone: Its specificity is unknown.

This receptor was identified in a young man in good health and CMV-seronegative. Input material: PBMCs.

CDR3 DNA sequence: TGTGCCAGCAGCTCGCAGGCTAGCGGGCCCTACAATGAGCAGTTCTTC. This gives the protein CASSSQASGPYNEQFF. The chain recombines TRBV7-9 with TRBJ2-1, with 8 bases aligning to TRBD2. V lost 4 bases, J lost 2 bases, and 7 bases stayed unmatched. Germline V CDR1 and CDR2: SEHNR, FQNEAQ (reference sequence). This CDR3 is 16 amino acids long.